This TCR beta chain comes out of a study of blood T cell repertoires in COVID-19. The wider study: PBMCs, B-cell-depleted T cells, or T cells were the source of the cDNA or gDNA that made up the material.

Trimming cost V 4 bases and J 3 bases; bases outside gene matches: 8. Germline CDR1 is LGHDT and CDR2 is YNNKEL (reference sequence). This CDR3 is built from 16 residues. The data were produced by immunoSEQ multiplex PCR, yet TCRdb's version contains in-frame clones alone and is incomplete. The table has 300,000 to 400,000 clones, 90% seen once. Donors of Cohort 3 who recovered were those that had two negative PCRs, clearance, or symptom resolution. The chain carries TRBV3-1 (or the pseudogene TRBV3-2) and TRBJ2-2; 7 nucleotides match TRBD1. This TCR came from a man aged 55 to 70 who had recovered from COVID-19. Sequencing was performed on PBMCs or T cells enriched from blood (not recorded which). The CDR3 DNA reads TGTGCCAGCAGCCGCGAGGGGGCGATCGACACCGGGGAGCTGTTTTTT. Amino acid sequence: CASSREGAIDTGELFF.